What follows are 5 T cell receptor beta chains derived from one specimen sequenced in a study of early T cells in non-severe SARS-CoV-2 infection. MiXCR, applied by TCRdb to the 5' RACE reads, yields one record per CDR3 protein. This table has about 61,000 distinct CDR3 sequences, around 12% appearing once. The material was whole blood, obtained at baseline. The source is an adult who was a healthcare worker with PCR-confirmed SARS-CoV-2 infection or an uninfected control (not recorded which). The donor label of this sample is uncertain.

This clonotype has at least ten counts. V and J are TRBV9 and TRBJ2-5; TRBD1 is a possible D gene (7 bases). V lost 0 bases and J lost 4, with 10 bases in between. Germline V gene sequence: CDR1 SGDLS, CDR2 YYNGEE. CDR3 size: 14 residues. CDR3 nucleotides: TGTGCCAGCAGCGTAGCCCAGGGGGGAGAGACCCAGTACTTC. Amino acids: CASSVAQGGETQYF.

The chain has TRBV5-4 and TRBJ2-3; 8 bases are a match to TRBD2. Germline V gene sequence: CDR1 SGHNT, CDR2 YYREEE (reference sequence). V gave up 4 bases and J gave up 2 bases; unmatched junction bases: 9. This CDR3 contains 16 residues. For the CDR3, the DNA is TGTGCCAGCAGCCCCGGGCGGGGGGCTGCCACAGATACGCAGTATTTT. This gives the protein CASSPGRGAATDTQYF.

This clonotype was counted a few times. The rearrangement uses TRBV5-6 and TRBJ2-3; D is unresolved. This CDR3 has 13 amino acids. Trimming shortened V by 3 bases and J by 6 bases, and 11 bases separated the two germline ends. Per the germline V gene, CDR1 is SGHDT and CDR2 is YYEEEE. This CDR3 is CASSSGDRDTQYF. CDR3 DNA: TGTGCCAGCAGCTCCGGTGACCGGGATACGCAGTATTTT.

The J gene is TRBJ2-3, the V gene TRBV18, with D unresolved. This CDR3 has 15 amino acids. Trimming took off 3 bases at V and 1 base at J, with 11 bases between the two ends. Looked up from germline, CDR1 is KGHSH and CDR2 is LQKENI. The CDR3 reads CASSPLTYRTDTQYF. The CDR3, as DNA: TGTGCCAGCTCACCCTTGACGTATCGCACAGATACGCAGTATTTT.

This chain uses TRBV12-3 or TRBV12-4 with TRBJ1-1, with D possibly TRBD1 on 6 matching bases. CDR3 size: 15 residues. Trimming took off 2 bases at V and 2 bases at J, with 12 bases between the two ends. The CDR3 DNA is TGTGCCAGCAGTTTATATGCAGGGGAAAACACTGAAGCTTTCTTT. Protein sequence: CASSLYAGENTEAFF.